A selection of T cell receptor beta chains follows, all from one sample in a study of T cell changes during pregnancy in multiple sclerosis. Assay used: immunoSEQ multiplex PCR; TCRdb lists only in-frame clones, some missing. In the table there are over 55,000 clones, 80% to 95% of which are singletons. The sequenced sample was CD8+ T cells from peripheral blood mononuclear cells, obtained in the third trimester of pregnancy. These receptors were taken from a female donor in good health, enrolled as a control in a pregnancy study. Each CDR3 is given without its conserved first and last residue. Size values are once, few and many counts, or a class for expanded clones, and some rows have none.

clone size	V gene	J gene	CDR3 protein
few	TRBV25-1	TRBJ1-1	ASSEGGAIEAF
few	TRBV4-3	TRBJ2-7	ASSQEPPGQGYEQY
NA	TRBV9	TRBJ2-5	ASSVAWDYGAETQY
NA	TRBV4-3	TRBJ2-3	ASSQDRGGGTDTQY
NA	TRBV10-3	TRBJ1-3	AIRPQGNTIY
few	TRBV4-2	TRBJ2-3	ASSQDGGAADTQY
NA	TRBV27	TRBJ2-2	AVSGGELF
NA	TRBV7-2	TRBJ2-7	ASSLGAGGDEQY
NA	TRBV27	TRBJ2-7	ASSQTGQGNFYEQY
NA	TRBV27	TRBJ1-1	ASSLGANTEAF
NA	TRBV9	TRBJ1-1	ASSVEGVTEAF
NA	TRBV9	TRBJ2-7	ASGSGGAGEQY
NA	TRBV5-4	TRBJ1-1	ASRPDKWNTEAF
NA	TRBV19	TRBJ2-7	ASSAGQSGYEQY
NA	TRBV7-9	TRBJ2-5	ASSFGTSVETQY
NA	TRBV6-6	TRBJ1-6	ASSYRSTTSPLH
NA	TRBV25-1	TRBJ1-1	ASSDERGAF
medium-sized	TRBV19	TRBJ1-6	ASSERQSVNSPLH
NA	TRBV4-3	TRBJ1-1	ASSQGKGTEAF
NA	TRBV6-5	TRBJ1-1	ASSRTGGGGTEAF
NA	TRBV14	TRBJ2-3	ASGPGQGSTDTQY
NA	TRBV4-1	TRBJ2-2	ASSKRGGTGELF
NA	TRBV2	TRBJ2-2	ASSELGGNTGELF
NA	TRBV18	TRBJ2-7	ASSPGIYEQY
NA	TRBV9	TRBJ1-3	ASSAEQGLSGNTIY
NA	TRBV5-6	TRBJ1-2	ASSTGTDRYGYT
NA	TRBV15	TRBJ1-4	ATSARGPSNEKLF
NA	TRBV4-3	TRBJ1-2	ASSQDQGGYGYT
NA	TRBV7-2	TRBJ2-7	ASSYIAGSGYEQY
few	TRBV25-1	TRBJ2-2	ASSGTSDTGELF
NA	TRBV7-3	TRBJ2-2	ASSLKQGGTGELF
NA	TRBV5-1	TRBJ2-2	ASSLKRGTGELF
NA	TRBV9	TRBJ2-5	ASSVDGTSGETQY
once	TRBV9	TRBJ2-1	ASSVAGQTNEQF
NA	TRBV7-9	TRBJ1-5	ASSPPGTNSNQPQH
NA	TRBV6-5	TRBJ2-3	ASSYARGITDTQY
NA	TRBV7-9	TRBJ1-2	ASSLATAYGYT
NA	TRBV4-2	TRBJ2-7	ASSQELASSYEQY
NA	TRBV5-1	TRBJ2-7	ASSFGQQYEQY
NA	TRBV7-8	TRBJ2-1	ASSTSGGPYNEQF
once	TRBV13	TRBJ2-3	ASSLKLPSVNTQY
NA	TRBV7-2	TRBJ1-5	ASSLAGTGQPQH
NA	TRBV4-1	TRBJ2-7	ASSQGVVSDEQY
NA	TRBV11-3	TRBJ1-1	ASSLGPGTEAF
NA	TRBV19	TRBJ1-2	ASSPGTDHYGYT
NA	TRBV2	TRBJ1-4	ASSDRDRVVDEKLF
NA	TRBV25-1	TRBJ2-1	ASRGGYNEQF
NA	TRBV7-9	TRBJ2-5	ASSRTLSLETQY
NA	TRBV12-5	TRBJ1-5	ASGLVLGTDNSNQPQH